The clone carrying this T cell receptor (beta chain) was detected ten times or more. The source of the sample is a study of T cells in Graves' hyperthyroidism and ophthalmopathy. The junction had 5 bases not matched to a gene; V was cut back by 7 bases and J by 2 bases. The CDR3 runs 14 residues. The germline CDR1 and CDR2 sequences are LNHDA and SQIVND (reference sequence). Amplified regions were TCR beta CDR3 sequences from RNA transcripts. Primed by the HTBI set, a first-round RT-PCR was run on the TCR CDR3. TCRdb analysed the multiplex PCR reads with MiXCR anew, one entry per CDR3 protein. The profile covers roughly 560,000 distinct CDR3 sequences, with approximately 14% appearing a single time and approximately 4.3% taken by the ten largest. Clinicians diagnosed patients from clinical symptoms, serum thyroxine and TRAb, thyroid ultrasound and orbital computed tomography.

Sequencing used blood. The origin of this receptor is a woman in her 40s with Graves' ophthalmopathy. The rearrangement joins TRBV19 to TRBJ1-1; 9 nucleotides line up with TRBD1. Written as DNA, the CDR3 is TGTGCCAGTACTGTGGACAGGGGCAACACTGAAGCTTTCTTT. Amino acid sequence: CASTVDRGNTEAFF.